This TCR beta chain is drawn from a study of blood T cell repertoires in COVID-19. Profiled with immunoSEQ multiplex PCR; TCRdb holds only in-frame clones, not every one. The repertoire includes 180,000 or so clones, over 75% of them detected once, and 0.77% sits in the top ten. Germline V gene data show CDR1 as MNHEY and CDR2 as SVGAGI. The V gene end was trimmed by 8 bases and the J gene end by 4 bases; junction bases not matched to a gene: 7. CDR3 length: 13 amino acids. The chain recombines TRBV6-5 with TRBJ1-2, with TRBD1 matching 7 bases. The source material was PBMCs or T cells enriched from blood (not recorded which). This receptor was obtained from a woman under 30 who had recovered from COVID-19. The CDR3 DNA reads as TGTGCCAGCCTCAGGGGGGAGTTCTATGGCTACACCTTC. As protein: CASLRGEFYGYTF.